This record covers a single T cell receptor (beta chain). Thyroid surgery was preceded by no treatment in any patient. The data were taken from a study of metastatic and nonmetastatic thyroid tumors. In the authors' workflow: Building a distant-metastasis classifier for papillary thyroid cancer drew on CDR3 differences across clinicopathological groups. TCRdb re-processed the PCR reads through MiXCR. TCRdb's processing, not the authors' own work, is the source of the V and J calls. Of some 24,000 clones detected, around 21% appear once; the ten largest clones hold approximately 13%. The CDR3 is made up of 13 amino acids. Germline CDR1 and CDR2: LGHNA and YSLEER. V lost 2 bases and J lost 14, with 16 bases in between.

The clonotype was recovered from a male donor with papillary thyroid cancer or a benign thyroid nodule (not recorded which). Some clones in this sample may be carry-over from other donors' samples. The chain has TRBV4-3 and TRBJ1-5; no clear D gene. The material sequenced was blood. The CDR3 region is CASSQQVDQPKHF. The DNA for the CDR3 is TGCGCCAGCAGCCAACAGGTGGATCAGCCAAAGCATTTT.